The 24 T cell receptor beta chains listed next were all sequenced from one sample in a study of glioma-infiltrating T cells. TCR alpha and beta CDR3 regions were amplified from RNA using iRepertoire nested multiplex PCR. TCRdb reprocessed the multiplex PCR reads with MiXCR, giving one entry per CDR3 protein. The sample includes some 90,000 distinct CDR3 sequences, around 42% of them seen just once. Sequenced material: glioma tissue, nonneoplastic brain tissue, or PBMCs (not recorded which). The receptors originated from a human donor with low-grade glioma or glioblastoma, undergoing nonglioma brain surgery, or in good health (not recorded which).

On this clonotype: A read error may account for a junction end that differs from germline. The chain links TRBV28 to TRBJ1-6; the D is unclear. The CDR3 contains 15 residues. The germline CDR1 and CDR2 sequences are MDHEN and SYDVKM. CDR3 region: CASRATAQYNSPFHF. Written as DNA, the CDR3 is TGTGCCAGCAGGGCAACCGCACAATACAATTCACCCTTCCACTTT.

Many counts were recorded for this clonotype. This chain joins TRBV19 and TRBJ2-7, with TRBD1 as a possible D gene (6 bases). The germline V gene has CDR1 LNHDA and CDR2 SQIVND (reference sequence). V gave up 4 bases and J gave up 5 bases, with 21 bases separating them. The CDR3 has 16 amino acids. CDR3 residues: CASSTGKTGYLDEQYF. The CDR3 DNA reads TGTGCCAGTAGTACAGGGAAGACAGGATATTTAGACGAGCAGTACTTC.

The chain recombines TRBV29-1 with TRBJ2-7, with a tentative D call TRBD2 (6 bases). Trimming removed 3 bases from V and 6 bases from J, with 15 bases in between. In germline, CDR1 is SQVTM, CDR2 ANQGSEA. There are 13 residues in the CDR3. This CDR3 is CSVEKRVGGEQYF. For the CDR3, the DNA is TGCAGCGTTGAGAAGCGGGTCGGCGGCGAGCAGTACTTC.

This clonotype was recorded only once. Being one base from a much bigger clone, this may be a read error. The chain combines TRBV29-1 with TRBJ2-7, with 8 positions matching TRBD1. Germline lookup yields CDR1 SQVTM and CDR2 ANQGSEA. Germline trimming cut 7 bases from V and 0 bases from J; bases unmatched to any gene: 8. The CDR3 has 14 amino acids. In DNA form, the CDR3 reads TGCAGCGATACCGGGACAGGAGGCTCCTACGAGCAGTACTTC. Translation: CSDTGTGGSYEQYF.

The sample holds many counts of this clonotype. The J gene is TRBJ2-3, the V gene TRBV3-1; 7 bases line up with TRBD1. V dropped 0 bases and J dropped 1; count of bases not matched to a gene: 7. CDR1 and CDR2 from the germline V gene are LGHDT and YNNKEL (reference sequence). This CDR3 spans 17 amino acids. In nucleotides, the CDR3 is TGTGCCAGCAGCCAAGATCGGAGAGGGGGCGGCACAGATACGCAGTATTTT. Its protein product is CASSQDRRGGGTDTQYF.

The table lists this clonotype with a few counts. J is TRBJ2-1 and V is TRBV2; 7 nucleotides agree with TRBD1. From germline, CDR1 is SNHLY and CDR2 FYNNEI. The CDR3 covers 13 residues. V trimming: 10 bases; J trimming: 8 bases; junction bases outside the gene matches: 11. CDR3 in amino acids: CATGQISAYEQFF. In DNA form, the CDR3 reads TGTGCCACGGGACAGATCTCGGCATATGAGCAGTTCTTC.

With regard to this clonotype: One base away lies a much larger clone, so this may be a sequencing read error. The chain joins TRBV7-3 to TRBJ2-2; D is ambiguous. This CDR3 spans 12 amino acids. Per germline, CDR1 SGHTA and CDR2 FQGTGA. The CDR3, as DNA: TGTACCAGCAGCTACGGCTTCGGGGAGCTGTTTTTT. This translates into CTSSYGFGELFF.

V gene TRBV6-2 or TRBV6-3 combines with J gene TRBJ2-1, with 12 nucleotides matching TRBD2. The CDR3 has 15 amino acids. V shed 4 bases, J shed 9 bases, and the junction held 7 bases outside the gene matches. The germline V gene encodes CDR1 MNHEY and CDR2 SVGEGT. CDR3 sequence: CASSFASGGAVEQFF. The CDR3 coding sequence is TGTGCCAGCAGTTTCGCTAGCGGGGGGGCGGTTGAGCAGTTCTTC.

The sample holds many counts of this clonotype. The chain employs TRBV27 and TRBJ2-5; 14 bases agree with TRBD2. The V gene's germline CDR1 is MNHEY and CDR2 SMNVEV (reference sequence). With 2 bases clipped from V and 1 base from J, the junction kept 6 bases outside the gene matches. This CDR3 has 18 residues. In nucleotides, the CDR3 is TGTGCCAGCAGTTTACGTTGGACTAGCGGGGGGTTCCAAGAGACCCAGTACTTC. Amino acid sequence: CASSLRWTSGGFQETQYF.

This clonotype was seen many times. The chain carries TRBV12-3 or TRBV12-4 and TRBJ2-4; TRBD2 matches 9 bases. This CDR3 contains 13 residues. The V gene end was trimmed by 7 bases and the J gene end by 6 bases; junction bases not matched to a gene: 4. The CDR3 is CASTNSGRNIQYF. The CDR3 DNA is TGTGCCAGCACGAATAGCGGGAGAAACATTCAGTACTTC.

The sample holds many counts of this clonotype. The chain combines TRBV6-2 or TRBV6-3 with TRBJ2-5; D gene ambiguous. V lost 0 bases and J lost 4, with 9 bases in between. CDR3 length: 14 residues. Germline CDR1 and CDR2: MNHEY and SVGEGT. This CDR3 reads CASSYSMFVETQYF. The CDR3 DNA reads TGTGCCAGCAGTTACTCGATGTTCGTAGAGACCCAGTACTTC.

A note on this clonotype: A much larger clone differs from this one at a single base, so this may be a read error. This chain links TRBV18 with TRBJ2-7; D might be TRBD1 (5 bases). Germline V gives CDR1 KGHSH, CDR2 LQKENI. This CDR3 spans 12 amino acids. Between the trimmed V and J ends, which lost 4 bases and 11 bases, there was a span of 15 bases. This CDR3 reads CASSRQSSEKYF. The CDR3 nucleotides are TGTGCCAGCTCACGACAGTCTTCAGAGAAGTACTTC.

To note about this clonotype: A much more abundant neighbour one base away suggests this may be a read error. In this CDR3 the conserved last residue, phenylalanine or tryptophan, is missing, so a read error is likely. The chain recombines TRBV4-1 with TRBJ2-2; 8 bases are shared with TRBD2. V lost 4 bases and J lost 5; bases outside the gene matches: 9. The CDR3 extends over 16 amino acids. The germline gives CDR1 MGHRA, CDR2 YSYEKL. The CDR3 protein is CASSRGGTSGTGELFS. Here the CDR3 DNA reads TGCGCCAGCAGCCGGGGAGGAACTAGCGGAACCGGGGAGCTGTTTTCT.

This clonotype was counted ten times or more. V usage is TRBV5-1 and J usage is TRBJ2-7; D not certain. CDR3 length equals 14 residues. Germline assignment: CDR1 SGHRS and CDR2 YFSETQ. V gave up 0 bases and J gave up 3 bases, with 10 bases separating them. The CDR3 protein is CASSLGMGLYEQYF. CDR3 coding DNA: TGCGCCAGCAGCTTGGGGATGGGTCTCTACGAGCAGTACTTC.

This chain links TRBV18 with TRBJ2-3, with TRBD1 as a possible D gene (7 bases). Germline values: CDR1 KGHSH, CDR2 LQKENI. This CDR3 region has 17 residues. Trimming left V 2 bases short and J 1 base short, with 16 bases between. The CDR3 here is CASSPIQGGAGTDTQYF. The CDR3 region has the DNA TGTGCCAGCTCACCAATTCAGGGGGGAGCAGGCACAGATACGCAGTATTTT.

This clonotype was counted ten times or more. The chain uses TRBV4-3 and TRBJ2-3, with D perhaps TRBD2 (6 bases). This CDR3 is built from 14 residues. V shed 0 bases and J shed 8 bases, with 12 bases lying between them. CDR1 LGHNA and CDR2 YSLEER come from the germline V gene. CDR3 DNA: TGCGCCAGCAGCCAAGAGGGCGGGACGGGTACGCAGTATTTT. Encoded protein: CASSQEGGTGTQYF.

The J gene is TRBJ2-7, the V gene TRBV7-9; 11 positions match TRBD2. The ends lost 5 bases at V and 0 bases at J; junction bases unmatched: 6. Per the germline V gene, CDR1 is SEHNR and CDR2 is FQNEAQ (reference sequence). The CDR3 is 16 amino acids. DNA of the CDR3: TGTGCCAGCAGCCCCGGACTAGCGGGTGGCTCCTACGAGCAGTACTTC. Translating gives CASSPGLAGGSYEQYF.

This clonotype was seen many times. The V call is TRBV20-1, the J call TRBJ1-6, with a possible D match to TRBD1 (6 bases). The CDR3 is made up of 12 amino acids. V was shortened by 4 bases and J by 7 bases, with 8 bases between the two germline ends. Germline-derived CDR1 and CDR2 are DFQATT and SNEGSKA (reference sequence). CDR3 DNA sequence: TGCAGTGCTAAAGGGGGAAATTCACCCCTCCACTTT. Protein: CSAKGGNSPLHF.

This clonotype occurred many times. The V and J genes are TRBV7-9 and TRBJ2-2; D is unclear. Germline-derived CDR1 and CDR2 are SEHNR and FQNEAQ (reference sequence). The V gene lost 6 bases and the J gene lost 8 bases, with 10 bases spanning the gap. This CDR3 spans 12 amino acids. The CDR3 DNA sequence: TGTGCCAGCAGTCCCCTCCTGGGGGAGCTGTTTTTT. Translation gives CASSPLLGELFF.

V is TRBV7-2 and J is TRBJ2-5; no clear D. The germline V gene encodes CDR1 SGHTA and CDR2 FQGNSA. Trimming cost V 1 base and J 10 bases, with 16 bases left between them. The CDR3 sequence is 14 residues long. The CDR3 sequence: CASSLVVDKGIQYF. The DNA for the CDR3 is TGTGCCAGCAGCTTAGTTGTTGACAAAGGGATCCAGTACTTC.

This clonotype appeared a single time. No conserved phenylalanine or tryptophan ends this CDR3, so it is likely a read error. Because the CDR3's place on the DNA is in doubt, the DNA is left out and the CDR3 is given as listed by TCRdb. The V gene is TRBV11-3, the J gene TRBJ1-3. A total of 16 residues make up the CDR3, ends included. The germline CDR1 and CDR2 sequences are SGHNT and YENEEA. Here the CDR3 reads CASSQGVRTSGNTIYL.

This clonotype was seen repeatedly, ten times or more. The rearrangement joins TRBV28 to TRBJ1-5; a weak D match, TRBD1 (5 bases). Germline-derived CDR1 and CDR2 are MDHEN and SYDVKM. V lost 3 bases, J lost 3 bases, and 9 bases lay in between. This CDR3 has 14 amino acids. The CDR3 sequence: CASSFGGDNQPQHF. The DNA of the CDR3 is TGTGCCAGCAGTTTCGGGGGTGACAATCAGCCCCAGCATTTT.

In this sample, this clonotype turned up many times. The V call is TRBV10-3, the J call TRBJ2-5; D is unclear. V gave up 4 bases and J gave up 1 base, with 7 bases separating them. CDR1 is ENHRY, CDR2 SYGVKD, per germline. This CDR3 is 13 amino acids long. The CDR3 here is CAISVLSQETQYF. The CDR3 DNA sequence: TGTGCCATCAGTGTACTGAGCCAAGAGACCCAGTACTTC.

This clonotype was observed at least ten times. V usage is TRBV27 and J usage is TRBJ2-3; 10 bases are a match to TRBD1. In germline, CDR1 is MNHEY, CDR2 SMNVEV (reference sequence). With V trimmed by 5 bases and J by 3 bases, 11 bases remained unmatched. The CDR3 totals 17 residues. The CDR3 loop is CASSPDRGEKRTDTQYF. The CDR3 bases are TGTGCCAGCAGTCCGGACAGGGGGGAAAAACGGACAGATACGCAGTATTTT.